The 9 T cell receptor beta chains in this list originate from one sample, sequenced in a study of beta chain features in type 1 diabetes. Study-level findings and limits: The study found moderately but significantly shorter TCRB CDR3s in all four CD4+ subsets of Type 1 diabetes patients.

Sequencing targeted expressed TCRB transcripts, as all isolated RNA had been reverse transcribed. Data came from immunoSEQ multiplex PCR; TCRdb stores just in-frame clones and leaves some out. The repertoire has a few hundred thousand clones, 8.5% to 10% of them found once; the top ten carry about 0.6%. The antigens these receptors bind are not known. Sequenced material: central memory CD4+ T cells from blood. The receptors were sampled from a man under 40 with type 1 diabetes.

On this clone itself: Within the sample, other DNA sequences also encode this same CDR3. This sequence joins TRBV11-2 and TRBJ2-1; 15 positions agree with TRBD2. The J segment lost 6 bases and the V segment lost 5 bases, leaving 2 bases of the junction unmatched. The length of the CDR3 is 15 residues. The germline CDR1 and CDR2 sequences are SGHAT and FQNNGV. The CDR3 reads CASSLGLAGGNEQFF. Here the CDR3 DNA reads TGTGCCAGCAGCCTGGGACTAGCGGGGGGCAATGAGCAGTTCTTC.

This clone was detected only a few times. V is TRBV4-2 and J is TRBJ2-7; no clear D. Between the trimmed V and J ends, which lost 1 base and 0 bases, there was a span of 13 bases. The CDR3 is 16 residues long. Germline CDR1 LGHNA, CDR2 YNFKEQ. CDR3 coding DNA: TGTGCCAGCAGCCAAGGCCCCTCGCGCGACTCCTACGAGCAGTACTTC. It yields the protein CASSQGPSRDSYEQYF.

The chain employs TRBV18 and TRBJ1-4; D is possibly TRBD1 (6 bases). This CDR3 has 16 residues. The V end was cut by 3 bases, the J end by 7 bases, with 18 bases between. The germline V gene encodes CDR1 KGHSH and CDR2 LQKENI. The CDR3 region has the DNA TGTGCCAGCTCACCGTCGACAGGAAAAGGAGGTGAAAAACTGTTTTTT. This translates into CASSPSTGKGGEKLFF.

There are a few counts of this clone. The rearrangement links TRBV27 to TRBJ1-2, with 7 bases lining up with TRBD1. The CDR3 spans 13 residues. CDR1 is MNHEY, CDR2 SMNVEV, per germline (reference sequence). Germline trimming cut 6 bases from V and 7 bases from J; bases unmatched to any gene: 8. The CDR3 nucleotides are TGTGCCAGCAGGACAGGGTCCCTAGGTGGCTACACCTTC. Amino acids: CASRTGSLGGYTF.

For this clone: This same CDR3 is encoded by further DNA sequences in the sample. This chain joins TRBV27 and TRBJ2-7, with TRBD1 matching 11 bases. The CDR3 consists of 15 residues. Germline loops: CDR1 MNHEY, CDR2 SMNVEV (reference sequence). The V gene end was trimmed by 4 bases and the J gene end by 2 bases; junction bases not matched to a gene: 4. The CDR3 loop is CASSSPGQGAYEQYF. The CDR3 nucleotides read TGTGCCAGCAGTTCACCGGGACAGGGGGCCTACGAGCAGTACTTC.

This clone was observed a few times. The rearrangement uses TRBV9 and TRBJ2-2, with a tentative D call TRBD2 (6 bases). This CDR3 region has 16 residues. Trimming removed 0 bases from V and 2 bases from J, with 11 bases in between. The germline V gene encodes CDR1 SGDLS and CDR2 YYNGEE. The CDR3 loop is CASSVEEGTNTGELFF. The CDR3 region has the DNA TGTGCCAGCAGCGTAGAGGAGGGAACAAACACCGGGGAGCTGTTTTTT.

This clone was seen more than once but under ten times. This chain uses TRBV7-9 with TRBJ2-3, with a possible D match to TRBD1 (6 bases). V was shortened by 3 bases and J by 3 bases, with 10 bases between the two germline ends. This CDR3 contains 14 residues. The germline V gene has CDR1 SEHNR and CDR2 FQNEAQ (reference sequence). In DNA, the CDR3 is TGTGCCAGCAGCTTTGGCAGGGGAACAGATACGCAGTATTTT. This gives the protein CASSFGRGTDTQYF.

This clone has a count of ten or more. This sequence joins TRBV5-6 and TRBJ1-3, with D unclear. V was pared by 6 bases and J by 2 bases, with 12 bases between. Looked up from germline, CDR1 is SGHDT and CDR2 is YYEEEE. This CDR3 is built from 14 residues. For the CDR3, the DNA is TGTGCCAGCACCGTTGAGGGTGCTGGAAACACCATATATTTT. Residues: CASTVEGAGNTIYF. The variable domain in full, completed from reference TRBV5-6 and TRBJ1-3, reads DAGVTQSPTHLIKTRGQQVTLRCSPKSGHDTVSWYQQALGQGPQFIFQYYEEEERQRGNFPDRFSGHQFPNYSSELNVNALLLGDSALYLCASTVEGAGNTIYFGEGSWLTVV.

The chain links TRBV18 to TRBJ1-5, with D possibly TRBD1 on 5 matching bases. Germline assignment: CDR1 KGHSH and CDR2 LQKENI. V dropped 3 bases and J dropped 0 bases, with 15 bases sitting between them. The length of the CDR3 is 17 residues. CDR3 loop: CASSPPPGGYSNQPQHF. The CDR3 nucleotides are TGTGCCAGCTCACCTCCCCCCGGGGGGTATAGCAATCAGCCCCAGCATTTT.